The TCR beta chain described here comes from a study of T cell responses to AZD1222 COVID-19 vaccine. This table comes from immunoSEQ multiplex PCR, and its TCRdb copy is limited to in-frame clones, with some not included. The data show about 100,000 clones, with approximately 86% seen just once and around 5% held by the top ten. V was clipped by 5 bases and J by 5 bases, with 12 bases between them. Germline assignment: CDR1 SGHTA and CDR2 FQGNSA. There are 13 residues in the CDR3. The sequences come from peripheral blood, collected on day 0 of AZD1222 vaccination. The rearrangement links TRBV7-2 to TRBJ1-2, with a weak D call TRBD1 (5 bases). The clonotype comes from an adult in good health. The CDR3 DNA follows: TGTGCCAGCAGCGCGACAGCCCTATATGGCTACACCTTC. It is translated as CASSATALYGYTF. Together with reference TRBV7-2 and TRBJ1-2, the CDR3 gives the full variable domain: GAGVSQSPSNKVTEKGKDVELRCDPISGHTALYWYRQSLGQGLEFLIYFQGNSAPDKSGLPSDRFSAERTGGSVSTLTIQRTQQEDSAVYLCASSATALYGYTFGSGTRLTVV.